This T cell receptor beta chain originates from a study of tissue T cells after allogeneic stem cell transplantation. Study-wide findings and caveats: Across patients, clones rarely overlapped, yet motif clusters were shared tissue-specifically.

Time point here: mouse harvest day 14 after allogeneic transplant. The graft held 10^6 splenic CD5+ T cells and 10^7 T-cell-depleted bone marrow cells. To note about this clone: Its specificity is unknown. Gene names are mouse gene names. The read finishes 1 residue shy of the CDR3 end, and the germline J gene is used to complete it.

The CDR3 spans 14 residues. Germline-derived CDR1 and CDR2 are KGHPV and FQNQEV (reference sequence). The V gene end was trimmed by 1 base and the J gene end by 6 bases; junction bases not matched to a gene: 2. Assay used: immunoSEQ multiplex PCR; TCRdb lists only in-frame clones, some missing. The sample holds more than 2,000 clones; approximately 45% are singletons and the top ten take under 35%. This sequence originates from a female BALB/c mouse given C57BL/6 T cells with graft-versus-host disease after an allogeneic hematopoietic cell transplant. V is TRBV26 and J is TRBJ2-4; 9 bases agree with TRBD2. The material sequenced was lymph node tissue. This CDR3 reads CASSLLLGGNTLYF. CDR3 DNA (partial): TGTGCCAGCAGTCTGTTACTGGGGGGCAACACCTTGTAC.